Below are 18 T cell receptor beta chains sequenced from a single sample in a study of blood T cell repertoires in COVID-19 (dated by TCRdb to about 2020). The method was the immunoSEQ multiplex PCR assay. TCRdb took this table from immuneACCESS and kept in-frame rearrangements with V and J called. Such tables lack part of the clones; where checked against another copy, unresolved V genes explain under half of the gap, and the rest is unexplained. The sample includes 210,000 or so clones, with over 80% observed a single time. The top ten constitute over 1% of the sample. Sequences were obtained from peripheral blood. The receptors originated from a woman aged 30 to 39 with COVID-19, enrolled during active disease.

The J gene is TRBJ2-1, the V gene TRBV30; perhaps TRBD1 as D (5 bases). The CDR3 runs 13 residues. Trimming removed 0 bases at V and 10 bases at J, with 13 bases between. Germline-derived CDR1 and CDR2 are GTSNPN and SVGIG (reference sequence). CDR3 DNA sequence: TGTGCCTGGAGTGTATCTAGAACAGGCGAGCAGTTCTTC. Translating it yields CAWSVSRTGEQFF.

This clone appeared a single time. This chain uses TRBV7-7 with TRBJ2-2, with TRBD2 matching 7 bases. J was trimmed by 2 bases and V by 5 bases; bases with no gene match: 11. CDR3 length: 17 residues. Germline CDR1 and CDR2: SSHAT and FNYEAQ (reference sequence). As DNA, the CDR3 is TGTGCCAGCAGCCATAACGTCCTAGCGGCAAACACCGGGGAGCTGTTTTTT. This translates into CASSHNVLAANTGELFF.

CDR3: CASSPEGALTNEKLFF. CDR3 in DNA: TGTGCCAGCAGCCCTGAGGGGGCTTTAACTAATGAAAAACTGTTTTTT. V gene TRBV7-9 combines with J gene TRBJ1-4, with TRBD1 identical over 7 bases. V lost 5 bases to trimming and J lost 1 base; unmatched junction nucleotides: 7. The germline gives CDR1 SEHNR, CDR2 FQNEAQ (reference sequence). This CDR3 is 16 amino acids long.

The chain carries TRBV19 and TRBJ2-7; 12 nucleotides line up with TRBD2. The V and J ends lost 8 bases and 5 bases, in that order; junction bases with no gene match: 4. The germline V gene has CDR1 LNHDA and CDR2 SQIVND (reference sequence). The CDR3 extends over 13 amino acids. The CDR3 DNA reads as TGTGCCAGTCGACTAGCGGGAGCACACGAGCAGTACTTC. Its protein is CASRLAGAHEQYF.

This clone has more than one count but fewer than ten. CDR3 region: CASSHLAGQTYNEQFF. In DNA form, the CDR3 reads TGTGCCAGCAGCCACTTAGCGGGCCAGACCTACAATGAGCAGTTCTTC. This chain uses TRBV4-2 with TRBJ2-1; TRBD2 matches 7 bases. CDR1 and CDR2 from the germline V gene are LGHNA and YNFKEQ. This CDR3 has 16 amino acids. Trimming cost V 3 bases and J 2 bases; bases outside gene matches: 7.

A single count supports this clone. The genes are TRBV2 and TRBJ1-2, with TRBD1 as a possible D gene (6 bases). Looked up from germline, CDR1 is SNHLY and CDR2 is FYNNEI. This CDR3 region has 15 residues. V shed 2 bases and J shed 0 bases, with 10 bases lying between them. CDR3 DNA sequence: TGTGCCAGCAGTGAAAGGGGGACCCCTAACTATGGCTACACCTTC. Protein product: CASSERGTPNYGYTF.

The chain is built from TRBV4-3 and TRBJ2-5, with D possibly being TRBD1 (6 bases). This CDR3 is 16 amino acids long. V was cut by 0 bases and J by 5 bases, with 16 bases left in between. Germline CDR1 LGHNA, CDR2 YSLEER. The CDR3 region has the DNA TGCGCCAGCAGCCAAGATTCGACAGGAATATTGGAGACCCAGTACTTC. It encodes CASSQDSTGILETQYF.

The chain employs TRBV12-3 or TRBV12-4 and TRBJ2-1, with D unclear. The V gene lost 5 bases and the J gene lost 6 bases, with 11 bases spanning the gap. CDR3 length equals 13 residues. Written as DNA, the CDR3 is TGTGCCAGCAGTGAAACAAGCGCCAATGAGCAGTTCTTC. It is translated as CASSETSANEQFF.

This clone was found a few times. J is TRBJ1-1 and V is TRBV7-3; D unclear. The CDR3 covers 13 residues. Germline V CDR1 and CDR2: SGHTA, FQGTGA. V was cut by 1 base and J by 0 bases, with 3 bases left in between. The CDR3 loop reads CASSLIVNTEAFF. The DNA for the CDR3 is TGTGCCAGCAGCTTAATAGTGAACACTGAAGCTTTCTTT. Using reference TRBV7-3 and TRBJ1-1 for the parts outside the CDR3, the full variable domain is GAGVSQTPSNKVTEKGKYVELRCDPISGHTALYWYRQSLGQGPEFLIYFQGTGAADDSGLPNDRFFAVRPEGSVSTLKIQRTERGDSAVYLCASSLIVNTEAFFGQGTRLTVV.

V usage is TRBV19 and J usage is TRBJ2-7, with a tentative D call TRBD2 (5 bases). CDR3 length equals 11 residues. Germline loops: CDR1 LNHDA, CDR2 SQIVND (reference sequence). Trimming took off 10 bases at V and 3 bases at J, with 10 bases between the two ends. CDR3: CAILECYEQYF. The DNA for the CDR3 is TGTGCCATACTAGAATGCTACGAGCAGTACTTC.

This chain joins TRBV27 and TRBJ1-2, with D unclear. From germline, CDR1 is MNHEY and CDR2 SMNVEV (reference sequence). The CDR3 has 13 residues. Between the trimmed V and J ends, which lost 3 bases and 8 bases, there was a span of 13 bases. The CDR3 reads CASSFMPVSGYTF. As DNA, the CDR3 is TGTGCCAGCAGTTTTATGCCAGTCTCAGGCTACACCTTC.

CDR3 nucleotides: TGTGCCAGCTCACCACTTGACAGGGGGTCTGGCTACACCTTC. Residues: CASSPLDRGSGYTF. The V gene is TRBV18, the J gene TRBJ1-2; 9 bases agree with TRBD1. This CDR3 is 14 amino acids long. V was clipped by 1 base and J by 7 bases; unmatched bases: 4. Germline V gives CDR1 KGHSH, CDR2 LQKENI. The full variable domain, with the rest looked up from reference TRBV18 and TRBJ1-2, is NAGVMQNPRHLVRRRGQEARLRCSPMKGHSHVYWYRQLPEEGLKFMVYLQKENIIDESGMPKERFSAEFPKEGPSILRIQQVVRGDSAAYFCASSPLDRGSGYTFGSGTRLTVV.

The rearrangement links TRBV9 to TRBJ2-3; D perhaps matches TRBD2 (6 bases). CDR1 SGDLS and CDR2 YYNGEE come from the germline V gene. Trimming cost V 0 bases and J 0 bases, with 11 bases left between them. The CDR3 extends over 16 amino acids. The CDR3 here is CASSVGAGTSTDTQYF. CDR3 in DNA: TGTGCCAGCAGCGTAGGGGCGGGGACCAGCACAGATACGCAGTATTTT.

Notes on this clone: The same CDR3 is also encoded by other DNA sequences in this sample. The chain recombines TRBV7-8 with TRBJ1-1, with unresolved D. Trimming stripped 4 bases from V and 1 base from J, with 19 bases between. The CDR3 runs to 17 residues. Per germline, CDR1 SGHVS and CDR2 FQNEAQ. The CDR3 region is CASSSTTPGLKNTEAFF. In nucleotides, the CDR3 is TGTGCCAGCAGCTCTACGACCCCCGGACTGAAGAACACTGAAGCTTTCTTT.

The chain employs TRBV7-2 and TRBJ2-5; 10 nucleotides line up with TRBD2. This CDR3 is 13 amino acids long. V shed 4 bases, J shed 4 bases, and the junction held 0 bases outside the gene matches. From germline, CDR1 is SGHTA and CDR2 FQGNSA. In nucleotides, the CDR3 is TGTGCCAGCAGCTCTAGCGGGGGAGAGACCCAGTACTTC. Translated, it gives CASSSSGGETQYF.

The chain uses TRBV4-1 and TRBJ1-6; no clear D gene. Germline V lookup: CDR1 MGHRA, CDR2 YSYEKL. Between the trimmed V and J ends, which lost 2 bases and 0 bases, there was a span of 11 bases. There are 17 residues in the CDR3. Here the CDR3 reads CASSQNSRRSYNSPLHF. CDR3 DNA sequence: TGCGCCAGCAGCCAAAACAGCCGTCGCTCCTATAATTCACCCCTCCACTTT.

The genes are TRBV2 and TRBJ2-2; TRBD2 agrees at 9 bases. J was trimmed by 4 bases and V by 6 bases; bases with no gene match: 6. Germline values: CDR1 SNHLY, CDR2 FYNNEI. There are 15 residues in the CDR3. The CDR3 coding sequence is TGTGCCAGCAGAGACGGACTAGCGATCACCGGGGAGCTGTTTTTT. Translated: CASRDGLAITGELFF.

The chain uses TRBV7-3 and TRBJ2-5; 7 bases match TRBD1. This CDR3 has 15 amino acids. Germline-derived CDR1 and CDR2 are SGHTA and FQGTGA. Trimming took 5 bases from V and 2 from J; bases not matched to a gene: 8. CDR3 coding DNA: TGTGCCAGCAGCCCCGACGGGACAGCTCAAGAGACCCAGTACTTC. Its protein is CASSPDGTAQETQYF. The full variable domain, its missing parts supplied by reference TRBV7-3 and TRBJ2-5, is GAGVSQTPSNKVTEKGKYVELRCDPISGHTALYWYRQSLGQGPEFLIYFQGTGAADDSGLPNDRFFAVRPEGSVSTLKIQRTERGDSAVYLCASSPDGTAQETQYFGPGTRLLVL.